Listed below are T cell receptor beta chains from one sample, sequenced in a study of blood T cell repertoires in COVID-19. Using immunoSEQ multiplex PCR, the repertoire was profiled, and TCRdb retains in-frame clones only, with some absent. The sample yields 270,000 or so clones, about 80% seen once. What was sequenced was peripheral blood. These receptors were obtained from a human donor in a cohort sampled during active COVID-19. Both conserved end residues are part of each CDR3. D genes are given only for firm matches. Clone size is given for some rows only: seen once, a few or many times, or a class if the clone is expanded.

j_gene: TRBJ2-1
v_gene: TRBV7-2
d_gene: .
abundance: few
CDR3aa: CASNMNSGLEEQFF
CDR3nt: TGTGCCAGCAACATGAACTCAGGGTTAGAGGAGCAGTTCTTC

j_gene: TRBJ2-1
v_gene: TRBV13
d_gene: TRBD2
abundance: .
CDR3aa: CASSFLLAVQSSYNEQFF
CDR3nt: TGTGCCAGCAGCTTTTTACTAGCGGTTCAAAGCTCCTACAATGAGCAGTTCTTC

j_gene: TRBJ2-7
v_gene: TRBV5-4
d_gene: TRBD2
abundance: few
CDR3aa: CASSFPSGSYEQYF
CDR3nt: TGTGCCAGCAGCTTCCCTAGCGGGAGCTACGAGCAGTACTTC

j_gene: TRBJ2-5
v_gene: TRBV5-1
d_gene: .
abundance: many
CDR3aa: CASSPGGPGETQYF
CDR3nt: TGCGCCAGCAGCCCCGGAGGGCCAGGGGAGACCCAGTACTTC

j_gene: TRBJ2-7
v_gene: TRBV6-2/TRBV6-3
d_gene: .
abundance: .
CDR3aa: CASSYPTNSYEQYF
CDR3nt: TGTGCCAGCAGTTACCCGACTAACTCCTACGAGCAGTACTTC

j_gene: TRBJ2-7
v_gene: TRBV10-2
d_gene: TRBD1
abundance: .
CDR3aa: CASEDRETYEQYF
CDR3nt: TGCGCCAGCGAGGACAGGGAGACCTACGAGCAGTACTTC

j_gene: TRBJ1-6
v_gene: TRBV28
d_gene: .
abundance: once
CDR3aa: CASSTSGTRSPLHF
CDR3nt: TGTGCCAGCAGTACATCAGGTACACGGTCACCCCTCCACTTT

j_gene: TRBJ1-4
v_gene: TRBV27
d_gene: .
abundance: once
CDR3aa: CASSSRGGLNEKLFF
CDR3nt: TGTGCCAGCAGTTCCAGGGGAGGGCTAAATGAAAAACTGTTTTTT

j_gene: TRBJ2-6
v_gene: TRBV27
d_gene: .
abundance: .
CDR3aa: CASSLKLGLGLGAGANVLTF
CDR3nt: TGTGCCAGCAGTTTAAAATTAGGATTAGGACTGGGGGCGGGGGCCAACGTCCTGACTTTC

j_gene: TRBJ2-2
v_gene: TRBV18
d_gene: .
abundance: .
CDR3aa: CASSPGQTGELFF
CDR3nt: TGTGCCAGCTCACCCGGACAGACCGGGGAGCTGTTTTTT

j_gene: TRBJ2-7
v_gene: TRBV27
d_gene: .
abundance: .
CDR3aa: CASSLLQGTYEQYF
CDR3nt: TGTGCCAGCAGTTTATTGCAGGGAACCTACGAGCAGTACTTC

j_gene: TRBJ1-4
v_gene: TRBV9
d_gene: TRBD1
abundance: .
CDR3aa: CASSDGTDEKLFF
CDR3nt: TGTGCCAGCAGCGACGGGACAGATGAAAAACTGTTTTTT

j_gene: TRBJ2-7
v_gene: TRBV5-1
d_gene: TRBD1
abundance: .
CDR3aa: CASSPGTGNYEQYF
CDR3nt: TGCGCCAGCAGCCCGGGGACAGGGAACTACGAGCAGTACTTC

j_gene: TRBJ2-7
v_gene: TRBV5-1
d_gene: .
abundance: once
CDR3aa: CASSVGVWQGPSYEQYF
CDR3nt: TGCGCCAGCAGCGTTGGAGTCTGGCAGGGGCCCTCCTACGAGCAGTACTTC

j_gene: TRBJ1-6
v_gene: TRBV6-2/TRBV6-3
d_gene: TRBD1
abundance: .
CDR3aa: CASSYPGTGRSPLHF
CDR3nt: TGTGCCAGCAGTTACCCGGGGACAGGGAGGTCACCCCTCCACTTT

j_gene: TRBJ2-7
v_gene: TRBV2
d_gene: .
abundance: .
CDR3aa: CATRGDSPEQYF
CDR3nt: TGTGCCACAAGGGGGGACAGCCCCGAGCAGTACTTC

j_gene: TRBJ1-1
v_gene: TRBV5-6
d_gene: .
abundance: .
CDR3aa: CASSSSPGFERWAFF
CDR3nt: TGTGCCAGCAGCTCAAGCCCAGGGTTTGAGAGGTGGGCTTTCTTT

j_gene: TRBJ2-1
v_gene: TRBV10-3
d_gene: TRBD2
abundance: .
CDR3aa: CAISPTGTSGTYNEQFF
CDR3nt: TGTGCCATCAGTCCAACCGGGACTAGCGGAACCTACAATGAGCAGTTCTTC

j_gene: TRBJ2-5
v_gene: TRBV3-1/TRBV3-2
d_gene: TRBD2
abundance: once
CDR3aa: CASSRTTIPLAGGPLSETQYF
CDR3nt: TGTGCCAGCAGCCGAACAACTATACCACTAGCGGGGGGGCCTTTGTCAGAGACCCAGTACTTC

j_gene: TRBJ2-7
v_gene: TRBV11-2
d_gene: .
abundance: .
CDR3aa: CASSLSGSYEQYF
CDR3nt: TGTGCCAGCAGCCTTAGCGGTTCCTACGAGCAGTACTTC

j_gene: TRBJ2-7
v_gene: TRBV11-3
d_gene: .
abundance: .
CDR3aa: CASSLESRGEQYF
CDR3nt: TGTGCCAGCAGCTTAGAAAGTCGAGGGGAGCAGTACTTC

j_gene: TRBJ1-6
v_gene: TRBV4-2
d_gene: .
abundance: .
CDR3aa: CASSQDRQGGSPLHF
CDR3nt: TGTGCCAGCAGCCAAGACAGGCAGGGAGGATCACCCCTCCACTTT

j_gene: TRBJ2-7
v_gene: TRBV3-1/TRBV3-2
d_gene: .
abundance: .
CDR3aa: CASSQQQGPYEQYF
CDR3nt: TGTGCCAGCAGCCAACAACAGGGTCCCTACGAGCAGTACTTC

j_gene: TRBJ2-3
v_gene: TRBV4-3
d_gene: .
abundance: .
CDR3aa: CASSLTSGGTDTQYF
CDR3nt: TGCGCCAGCAGCCTCACTTCCGGGGGCACAGATACGCAGTATTTT

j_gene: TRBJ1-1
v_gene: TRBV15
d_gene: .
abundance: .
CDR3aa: CATSRDLGAAEAFF
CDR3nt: TGTGCCACCAGCAGAGATTTAGGGGCTGCTGAAGCTTTCTTT

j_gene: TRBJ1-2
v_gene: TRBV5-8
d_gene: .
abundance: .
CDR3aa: CASRSVNYGYTF
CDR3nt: TGTGCCAGCAGATCGGTGAACTATGGCTACACCTTC

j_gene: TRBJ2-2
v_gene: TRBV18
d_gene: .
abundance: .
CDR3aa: CASFTATAGELFF
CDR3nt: TGTGCCAGCTTCACCGCCACTGCCGGGGAGCTGTTTTTT

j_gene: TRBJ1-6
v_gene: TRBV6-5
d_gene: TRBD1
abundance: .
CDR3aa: CASSYRDRASPLHF
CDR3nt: TGTGCCAGCAGTTACCGGGACAGGGCTTCACCCCTCCACTTT

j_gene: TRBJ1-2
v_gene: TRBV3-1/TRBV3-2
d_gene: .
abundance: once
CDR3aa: CASSQVGGYGYTF
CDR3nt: TGTGCCAGCAGCCAAGTAGGAGGCTATGGCTACACCTTC

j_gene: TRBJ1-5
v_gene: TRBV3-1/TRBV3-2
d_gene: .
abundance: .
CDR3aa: CASSQGHAGNQPQHF
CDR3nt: TGTGCCAGCAGCCAGGGACATGCAGGCAATCAGCCCCAGCATTTT

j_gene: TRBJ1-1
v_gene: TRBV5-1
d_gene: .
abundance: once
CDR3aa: CASALRVPDTEAFF
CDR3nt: TGCGCCAGCGCCCTGCGGGTTCCGGACACTGAAGCTTTCTTT

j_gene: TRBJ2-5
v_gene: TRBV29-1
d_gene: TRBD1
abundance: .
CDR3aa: CSVAGQGPETQYF
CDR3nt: TGCAGCGTTGCCGGACAGGGCCCAGAGACCCAGTACTTC

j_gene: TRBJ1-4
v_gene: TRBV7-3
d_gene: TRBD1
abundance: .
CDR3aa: CASSLLQLSDRARGEKLFF
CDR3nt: TGTGCCAGCAGCTTGCTACAACTATCCGACAGGGCGCGCGGTGAAAAACTGTTTTTT

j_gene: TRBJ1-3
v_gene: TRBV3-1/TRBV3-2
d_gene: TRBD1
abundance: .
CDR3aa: CASRPQTGTSGTIYF
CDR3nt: TGTGCCAGCAGACCCCAGACAGGGACGTCGGGCACCATATATTTT

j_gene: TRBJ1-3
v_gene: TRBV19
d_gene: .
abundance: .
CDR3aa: CASSISFSGNTIYF
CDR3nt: TGTGCCAGTAGTATATCCTTCTCTGGAAACACCATATATTTT

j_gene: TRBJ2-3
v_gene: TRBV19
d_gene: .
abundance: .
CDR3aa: CASSIEGGRTDTQYF
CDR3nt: TGTGCCAGTAGTATAGAGGGGGGACGCACAGATACGCAGTATTTT

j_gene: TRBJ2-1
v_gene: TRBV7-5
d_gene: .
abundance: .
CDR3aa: CARSFKWTASSYNEQFF
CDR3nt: TGTGCCAGAAGCTTTAAGTGGACTGCGAGCTCCTACAATGAGCAGTTCTTC

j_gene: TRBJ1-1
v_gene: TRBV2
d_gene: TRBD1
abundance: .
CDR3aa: CASSPGTGRTEAFF
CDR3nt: TGTGCCAGCAGCCCTGGGACAGGGAGAACTGAAGCTTTCTTT

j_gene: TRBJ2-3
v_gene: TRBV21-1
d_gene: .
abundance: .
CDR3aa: CASSRSLGTDLSTDTQYF
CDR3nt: TGTGCCAGCAGCCGAAGCCTTGGGACAGACCTTAGCACAGATACGCAGTATTTT

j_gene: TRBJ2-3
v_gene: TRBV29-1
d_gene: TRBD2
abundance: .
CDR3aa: CSVEEREKSTDTQYF
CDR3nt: TGCAGCGTGGAAGAGCGGGAGAAGAGCACAGATACGCAGTATTTT

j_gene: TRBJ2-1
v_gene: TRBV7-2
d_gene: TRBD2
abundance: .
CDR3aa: CASRGLAGFTYNEQFF
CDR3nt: TGTGCCAGCAGGGGTCTAGCGGGGTTTACTTACAATGAGCAGTTCTTC

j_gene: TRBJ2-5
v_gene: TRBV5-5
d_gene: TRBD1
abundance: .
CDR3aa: CASSWGQAQETQYF
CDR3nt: TGTGCCAGCAGCTGGGGACAGGCTCAAGAGACCCAGTACTTC

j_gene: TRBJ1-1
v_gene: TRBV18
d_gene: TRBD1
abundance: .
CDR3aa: CASSPQVGQGSNTEAFF
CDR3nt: TGTGCCAGCTCACCACAGGTGGGACAGGGCTCGAACACTGAAGCTTTCTTT

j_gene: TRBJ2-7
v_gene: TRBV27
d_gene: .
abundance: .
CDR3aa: CASSPRAKSTTYEQYF
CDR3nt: TGTGCCAGCAGTCCCCGCGCAAAGAGTACCACCTACGAGCAGTACTTC

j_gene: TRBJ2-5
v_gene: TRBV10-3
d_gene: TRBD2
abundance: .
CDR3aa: CAISATGTSGGQQETQYF
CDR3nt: TGTGCCATCAGTGCCACCGGGACTAGCGGGGGGCAACAAGAGACCCAGTACTTC

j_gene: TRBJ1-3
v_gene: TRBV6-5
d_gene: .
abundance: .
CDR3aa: CASRPDFSSGNTIYF
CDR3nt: TGTGCCAGCAGACCAGACTTTTCCTCTGGAAACACCATATATTTT

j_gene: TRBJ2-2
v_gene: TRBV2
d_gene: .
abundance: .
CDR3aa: CASSAGQGNTGELFF
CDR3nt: TGTGCCAGCAGTGCCGGCCAGGGTAACACCGGGGAGCTGTTTTTT

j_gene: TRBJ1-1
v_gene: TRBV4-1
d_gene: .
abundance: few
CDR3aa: CASSRSTVDTEAFF
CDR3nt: TGCGCCAGCAGCAGATCGACAGTAGACACTGAAGCTTTCTTT

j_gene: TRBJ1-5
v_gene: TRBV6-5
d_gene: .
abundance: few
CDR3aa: CASVSAANVEPQHF
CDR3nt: TGTGCCAGCGTGTCCGCAGCGAACGTGGAGCCCCAGCATTTT